Given below is one T cell receptor beta chain in context. What it binds is not known. This entry comes from a study of cytomegalovirus exposure and HLA in healthy donors. Study details: Most donors, roughly 84% of over 300 genotyped, fell in the Caucasian-associated ancestry cluster.

The study ran its PCR with 60 Vbeta and 13 Jbeta primers. The protocol was immunoSEQ multiplex PCR, while the TCRdb copy is restricted to in-frame clones and leaves out a portion. The sample records about 180,000 clones, about 80% being singletons. Overall study findings and caveats: The only immune exposure information that was available was CMV serostatus. Previous analysis showed most TCR beta V segments were productive about 87% or about 30% of the time. CMV antigen specificity was confirmed in vitro for three CMV-associated chains.

The germline V gene has CDR1 MNHEY and CDR2 SVGAGI. The CDR3 extends over 14 amino acids. The junction had 2 bases not matched to a gene; V was cut back by 5 bases and J by 4 bases. Sequencing was done on a sample of PBMCs. V and J are TRBV6-5 and TRBJ2-3; TRBD2 aligns across 11 bases. This TCR derives from a man aged 35-49 years in good health and CMV-seronegative. The CDR3 DNA sequence: TGTGCCAGCAGTGTAGCGGGGGGGCCAGATACGCAGTATTTT. It yields the protein CASSVAGGPDTQYF.